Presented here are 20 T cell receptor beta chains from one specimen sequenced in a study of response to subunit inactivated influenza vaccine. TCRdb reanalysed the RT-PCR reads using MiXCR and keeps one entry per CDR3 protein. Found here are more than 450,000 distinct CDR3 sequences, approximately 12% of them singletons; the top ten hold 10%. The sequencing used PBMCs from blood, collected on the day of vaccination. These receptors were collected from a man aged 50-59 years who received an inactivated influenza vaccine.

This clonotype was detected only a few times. The CDR3 loop reads CAISEVGGTEAFF. DNA of the CDR3: TGTGCCATCAGTGAGGTTGGGGGGACTGAAGCTTTCTTT. This chain joins TRBV10-3 and TRBJ1-1; weak D call: TRBD1 (5 bases). Per germline, CDR1 ENHRY and CDR2 SYGVKD. Between the trimmed V and J ends, which lost 2 bases and 5 bases, there was a span of 9 bases. The CDR3 runs to 13 residues.

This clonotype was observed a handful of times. The CDR3 nucleotides are TGTGCCAGCAGCCCCACAGGGTTGGGGACCGGGGAGCTGTTTTTT. It yields the protein CASSPTGLGTGELFF. The V call is TRBV6-1, the J call TRBJ2-2; TRBD1 might be the D (6 bases). Germline lookup yields CDR1 MNHNS and CDR2 SASEGT. The CDR3 is 15 amino acids. V lost 6 bases and J lost 5, with 16 bases in between.

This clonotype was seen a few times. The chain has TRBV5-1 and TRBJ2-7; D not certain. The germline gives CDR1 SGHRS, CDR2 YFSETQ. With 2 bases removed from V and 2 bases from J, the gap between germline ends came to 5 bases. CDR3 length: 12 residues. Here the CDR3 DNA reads TGCGCCAGCAGCTTTGACGCCTACGAGCAGTACTTC. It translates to CASSFDAYEQYF. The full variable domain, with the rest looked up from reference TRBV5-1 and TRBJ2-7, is KAGVTQTPRYLIKTRGQQVTLSCSPISGHRSVSWYQQTPGQGLQFLFEYFSETQRNKGNFPGRFSGRQFSNSRSEMNVSTLELGDSALYLCASSFDAYEQYFGPGTRLTVT.

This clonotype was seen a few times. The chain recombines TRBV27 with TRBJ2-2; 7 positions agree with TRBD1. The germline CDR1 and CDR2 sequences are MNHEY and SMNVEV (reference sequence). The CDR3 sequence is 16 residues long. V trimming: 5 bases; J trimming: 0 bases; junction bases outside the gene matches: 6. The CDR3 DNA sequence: TGTGCCAGCAGTCTCCGGACAGGTTCGAACACCGGGGAGCTGTTTTTT. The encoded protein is CASSLRTGSNTGELFF.

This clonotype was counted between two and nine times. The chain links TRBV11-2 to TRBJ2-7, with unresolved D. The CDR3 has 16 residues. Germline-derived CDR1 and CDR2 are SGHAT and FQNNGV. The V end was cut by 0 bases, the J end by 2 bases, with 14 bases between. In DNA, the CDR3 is TGTGCCAGCAGCTTAGAGCCCCGCCTAACTACCTACGAGCAGTACTTC. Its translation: CASSLEPRLTTYEQYF.

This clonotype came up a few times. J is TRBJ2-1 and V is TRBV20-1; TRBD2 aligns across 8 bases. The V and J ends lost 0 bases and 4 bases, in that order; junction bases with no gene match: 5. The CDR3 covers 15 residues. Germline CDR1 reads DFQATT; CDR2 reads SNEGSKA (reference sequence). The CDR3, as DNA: TGCAGTGCTAGAGAGGTTAGCGGGGCTTACAATGAGCAGTTCTTC. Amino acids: CSAREVSGAYNEQFF.

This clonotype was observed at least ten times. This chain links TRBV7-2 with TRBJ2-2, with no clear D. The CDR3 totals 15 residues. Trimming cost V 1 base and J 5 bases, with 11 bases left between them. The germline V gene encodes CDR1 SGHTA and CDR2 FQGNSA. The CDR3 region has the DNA TGTGCCAGCAGCTTAGTTGTAGGATCTACCGGGGAGCTGTTTTTT. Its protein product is CASSLVVGSTGELFF.

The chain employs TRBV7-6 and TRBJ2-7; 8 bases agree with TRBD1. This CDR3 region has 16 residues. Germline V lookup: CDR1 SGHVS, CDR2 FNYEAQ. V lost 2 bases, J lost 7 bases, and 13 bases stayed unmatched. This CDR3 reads CASSLSPGQAIREQYF. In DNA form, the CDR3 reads TGTGCCAGCAGCTTATCGCCGGGACAGGCCATAAGGGAGCAGTACTTC.

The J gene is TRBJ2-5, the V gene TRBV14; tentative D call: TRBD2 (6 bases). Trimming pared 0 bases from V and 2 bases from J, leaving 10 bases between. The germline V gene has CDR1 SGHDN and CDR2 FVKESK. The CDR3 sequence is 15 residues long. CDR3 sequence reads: CASSQERGIQETQYF. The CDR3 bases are TGTGCCAGCAGCCAAGAACGGGGGATACAAGAGACCCAGTACTTC.

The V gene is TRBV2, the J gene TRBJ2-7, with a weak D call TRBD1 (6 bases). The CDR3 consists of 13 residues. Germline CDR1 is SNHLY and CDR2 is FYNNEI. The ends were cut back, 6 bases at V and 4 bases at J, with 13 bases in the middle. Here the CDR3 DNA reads TGTGCCAGCAGGCCTCCTAGGGGGTACGAGCAGTACTTC. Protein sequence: CASRPPRGYEQYF.

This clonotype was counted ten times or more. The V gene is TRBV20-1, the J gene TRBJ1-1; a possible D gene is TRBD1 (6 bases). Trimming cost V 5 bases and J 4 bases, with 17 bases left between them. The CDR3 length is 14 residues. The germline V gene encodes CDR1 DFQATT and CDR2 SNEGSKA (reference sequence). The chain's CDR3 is CSALDRRKGTEAFF. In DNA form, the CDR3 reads TGCAGTGCTCTCGACAGGCGGAAGGGCACTGAAGCTTTCTTT.

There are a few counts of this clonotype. The CDR3 DNA is TGTGCCAGCAGGGTGGGACTAGCGGGGATTAATGAGCAGTTCTTC. Its translation is CASRVGLAGINEQFF. The chain couples TRBV4-2 to TRBJ2-1; TRBD2 matches at 13 bases. This CDR3 has 15 amino acids. Germline lookup yields CDR1 LGHNA and CDR2 YNFKEQ. V shed 6 bases, J shed 7 bases, and the junction held 6 bases outside the gene matches.

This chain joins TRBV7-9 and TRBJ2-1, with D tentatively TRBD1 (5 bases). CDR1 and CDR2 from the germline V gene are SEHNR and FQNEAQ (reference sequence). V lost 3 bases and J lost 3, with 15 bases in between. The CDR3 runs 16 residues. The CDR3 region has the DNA TGTGCCAGCAGCTTGGGTCAGGGCCACCTCTACAATGAGCAGTTCTTC. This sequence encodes CASSLGQGHLYNEQFF.

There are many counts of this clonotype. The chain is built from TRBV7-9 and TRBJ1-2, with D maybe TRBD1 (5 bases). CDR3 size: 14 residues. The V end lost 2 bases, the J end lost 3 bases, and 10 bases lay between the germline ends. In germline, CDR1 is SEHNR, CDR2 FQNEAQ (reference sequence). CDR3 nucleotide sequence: TGTGCCAGCAGCTTATCAGGGACTGACTATGGCTACACCTTC. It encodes CASSLSGTDYGYTF.

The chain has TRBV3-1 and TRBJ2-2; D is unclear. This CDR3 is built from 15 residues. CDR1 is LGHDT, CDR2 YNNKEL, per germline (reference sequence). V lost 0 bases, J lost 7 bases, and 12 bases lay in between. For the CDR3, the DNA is TGTGCCAGCAGCCAAGATTTGATTGATGGCGGGGAGCTGTTTTTT. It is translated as CASSQDLIDGGELFF.

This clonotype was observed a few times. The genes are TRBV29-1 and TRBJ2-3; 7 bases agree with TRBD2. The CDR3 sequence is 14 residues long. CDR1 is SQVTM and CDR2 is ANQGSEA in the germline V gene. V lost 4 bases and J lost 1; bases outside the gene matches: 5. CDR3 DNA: TGCAGCGTTGGGTGGGGACTACGCACAGATACGCAGTATTTT. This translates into CSVGWGLRTDTQYF.

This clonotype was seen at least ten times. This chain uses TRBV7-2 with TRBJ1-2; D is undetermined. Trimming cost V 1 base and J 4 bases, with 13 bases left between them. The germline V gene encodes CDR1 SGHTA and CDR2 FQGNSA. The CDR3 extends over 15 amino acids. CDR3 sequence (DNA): TGTGCCAGCAGCTTAGGATACATGGCAGGCTATGGCTACACCTTC. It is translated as CASSLGYMAGYGYTF.

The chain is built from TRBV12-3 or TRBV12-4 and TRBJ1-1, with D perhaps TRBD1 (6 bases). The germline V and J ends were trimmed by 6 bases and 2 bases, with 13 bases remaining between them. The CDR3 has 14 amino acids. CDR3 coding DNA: TGTGCCAGCAGCCCCGCCAGGGGAAACACTGAAGCTTTCTTT. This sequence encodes CASSPARGNTEAFF.

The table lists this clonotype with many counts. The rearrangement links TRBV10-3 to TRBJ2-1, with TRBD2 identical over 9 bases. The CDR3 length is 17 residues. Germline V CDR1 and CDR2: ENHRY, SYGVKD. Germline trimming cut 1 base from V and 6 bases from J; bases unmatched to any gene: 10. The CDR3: CAISEFEVLAGANEQFF. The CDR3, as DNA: TGTGCCATCAGTGAGTTCGAAGTCTTAGCGGGAGCCAATGAGCAGTTCTTC.

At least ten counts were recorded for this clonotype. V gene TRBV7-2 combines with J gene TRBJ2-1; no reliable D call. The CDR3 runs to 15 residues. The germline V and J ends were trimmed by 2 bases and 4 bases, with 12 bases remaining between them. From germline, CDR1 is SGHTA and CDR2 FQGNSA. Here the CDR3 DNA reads TGTGCCAGCAGCTTAAATGAGGCCGGGTACAATGAGCAGTTCTTC. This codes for CASSLNEAGYNEQFF.